This T cell receptor beta chain originates from a study of early T cells in non-severe SARS-CoV-2 infection. Tagging with unique molecular identifiers was applied to individual cDNA molecules. TCRdb re-called the 5' RACE reads with MiXCR, one entry per CDR3 protein. The sample yields under 60,000 distinct CDR3 sequences, about 10% seen once. This clonotype has more than one count but fewer than ten. Its antigen is unknown. The V end was cut by 5 bases, the J end by 8 bases, with 10 bases between. The CDR3 totals 12 residues. Per the germline V gene, CDR1 is SGHTA and CDR2 is FQGTGA. Study-wide points: Private and CD4 specificities were missed by VDJdb matching, skewed to anti-spike CD8.

The material sequenced was whole blood. The rearrangement uses TRBV7-3 and TRBJ2-1, with D uncertain. This sequence originates from an adult who was a healthcare worker with PCR-confirmed SARS-CoV-2 infection or an uninfected control (not recorded which). The CDR3 reads CASSTNRYEQFF. In DNA, the CDR3 is TGTGCCAGCAGCACTAACCGGTATGAGCAGTTCTTC.